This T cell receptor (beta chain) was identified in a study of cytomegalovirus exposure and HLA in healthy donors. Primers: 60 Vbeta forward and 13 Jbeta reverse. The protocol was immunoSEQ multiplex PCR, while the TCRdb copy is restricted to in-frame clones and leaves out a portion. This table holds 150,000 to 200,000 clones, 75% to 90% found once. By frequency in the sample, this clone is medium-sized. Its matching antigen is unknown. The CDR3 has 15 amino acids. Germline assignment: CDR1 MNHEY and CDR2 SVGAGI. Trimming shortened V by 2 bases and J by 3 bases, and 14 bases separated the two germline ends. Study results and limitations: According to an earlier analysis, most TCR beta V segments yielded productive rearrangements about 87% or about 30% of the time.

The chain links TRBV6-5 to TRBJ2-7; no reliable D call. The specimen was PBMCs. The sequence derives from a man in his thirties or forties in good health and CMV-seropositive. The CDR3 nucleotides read TGTGCCAGCAGTTACCAGAGCGACTTAGTCTACGAGCAGTACTTC. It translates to CASSYQSDLVYEQYF.